These 2 T cell receptor beta chains share one sample of origin, sequenced in a study of T cell responses to AZD1222 COVID-19 vaccine. Clones were sequenced by immunoSEQ multiplex PCR, and TCRdb holds only the in-frame ones, with some missing. The table lists over 100,000 clones, more than 70% of them singletons. This specimen consisted of peripheral blood, obtained on day 0 of AZD1222 vaccination. The receptors were gathered from an adult in good health.

The chain employs TRBV12-3 or TRBV12-4 and TRBJ2-4, with a possible D match to TRBD1 (6 bases). This CDR3 has 12 residues. Trimming removed 5 bases from V and 9 bases from J, with 11 bases in between. This CDR3 reads CASSTGSGIQYF. The CDR3 DNA reads TGTGCCAGCAGTACAGGGTCGGGCATTCAGTACTTC.

V and J are TRBV4-2 and TRBJ2-2; 9 bases align to TRBD2. This CDR3 is 16 amino acids long. V lost 1 base, J lost 7 bases, and 7 bases stayed unmatched. Germline V CDR1 and CDR2: LGHNA, YNFKEQ. CDR3 region: CASSQGGSGSHGELFF. DNA for the CDR3: TGTGCCAGCAGCCAAGGGGGTAGCGGGAGCCACGGGGAGCTGTTTTTT.